These T cell receptor beta chains were read from a single sample in a study of T cells expressing NK-cell markers. Reprocessing the 5' RACE reads, TCRdb reports a single entry for every CDR3 protein and omits DNA. This sample lists about 260,000 distinct CDR3 sequences; its ten largest clones have 0.39%. Sequenced: blood T cells: a sorted CD56 or NKG2C T cell subset, CD4+ or CD8+ T cells, or bulk PBMC T cells (not recorded which). These receptors all stem from a man between 18 and 35 years old in good health. Each CDR3 is given with its conserved first and last residue.

>TRBJ1-3|13|TRBV2
CASSEGRGNTIYF
>TRBJ1-5|17|TRBV24-1
CATSETGTAKGNQPQHF
>TRBJ2-4|14|TRBV4-2
CASSQDPTGDIQYF
>TRBJ2-3|15|TRBV12-3/TRBV12-4
CASTMRGRRTDTQYF
>TRBJ2-3|16|TRBV20-1
CSATAGTSGSTDTQYF
>TRBJ1-6|14|TRBV5-1
CASSGDREDSPLHF
>TRBJ2-7|13|TRBV5-1
CASSLETGQGQYF
>TRBJ1-6|14|TRBV12-3/TRBV12-4
CASSLQLRGSPLHF
>TRBJ1-1|11|TRBV25-1
CASRMNTEAFF
>TRBJ1-1|14|TRBV6-2/TRBV6-3
CASSLTGPNTEAFF
>TRBJ1-1|14|TRBV5-1
CASSLAGANTEAFF
>TRBJ2-7|15|TRBV5-1
CASSPRQEVNYEQYF
>TRBJ1-1|13|TRBV12-3/TRBV12-4
CASSYDRGLRAFF
>TRBJ1-2|13|TRBV6-1
CASSGTGNYGYTF
>TRBJ1-2|14|TRBV12-3/TRBV12-4
CASGAGGADYGYTF
>TRBJ2-3|16|TRBV5-1
CASSLVDGRARDTQYF
>TRBJ2-7|15|TRBV5-1
CASSLEQGEATKQYF
>TRBJ2-3|15|TRBV7-9
CASSFDLPSTDTQYF
>TRBJ1-2|12|TRBV15
CATSTVEGGYTF
>TRBJ2-7|13|TRBV28
CASSPDRNSKQYF
>TRBJ1-3|13|TRBV20-1
CSARTGSGNTIYF
>TRBJ2-2|12|TRBV6-5
CASRQEAGELFF
>TRBJ2-1|15|TRBV4-3
CASSQEVVRGNEQFF
>TRBJ2-1|14|TRBV5-4
CASSLVVGGPEQFF
>TRBJ2-1|17|TRBV4-1
CASSQESGAAAYNEQFF
>TRBJ2-5|14|TRBV7-3
CASSLGGFMETQYF
>TRBJ2-2|13|TRBV5-6
CASSSTALGELFF
>TRBJ2-7|12|TRBV6-2/TRBV6-3
CASSKVAGAPYF
>TRBJ2-1|18|TRBV4-1
CASSRDKGVAGGNNEQFF
>TRBJ2-7|14|TRBV12-3/TRBV12-4
CASSPDRGLYEQYF
>TRBJ2-4|15|TRBV10-3
CAISGGGGSKNIQYF
>TRBJ1-4|13|TRBV12-3/TRBV12-4
CASSLRQHEKLFF
>TRBJ2-3|14|TRBV9
CASSVVGAPDTQYF
>TRBJ2-7|12|TRBV18
CASSPKMLGHFF
>TRBJ2-1|12|TRBV2
CATRVESYEQFF
>TRBJ1-2|13|TRBV6-2/TRBV6-3
CASSYLSDYGYTF
>TRBJ2-2|15|TRBV6-5
CASSLGRELAGELFF
>TRBJ2-3|15|TRBV7-2
CASSQSRTSTDTQYF
>TRBJ2-5|14|TRBV7-6
CASSQGAQRETQYF
>TRBJ2-1|15|TRBV24-1
CATSGTSGRYNEQFF
>TRBJ1-2|11|TRBV2
CASSGGPGYTF
>TRBJ2-5|13|TRBV20-1
CSEGSGSGETQYF
>TRBJ1-6|15|TRBV20-1
CSATPLTGDNSPLHF
>TRBJ1-2|13|TRBV12-3/TRBV12-4
CASSWQANYGYTF
>TRBJ2-1|15|TRBV5-4
CASRATSGSYNEQFF
>TRBJ1-2|17|TRBV19
CASTLKPRTVTNYGYTF
>TRBJ2-3|14|TRBV12-3/TRBV12-4
CASSRLALTDTQYF